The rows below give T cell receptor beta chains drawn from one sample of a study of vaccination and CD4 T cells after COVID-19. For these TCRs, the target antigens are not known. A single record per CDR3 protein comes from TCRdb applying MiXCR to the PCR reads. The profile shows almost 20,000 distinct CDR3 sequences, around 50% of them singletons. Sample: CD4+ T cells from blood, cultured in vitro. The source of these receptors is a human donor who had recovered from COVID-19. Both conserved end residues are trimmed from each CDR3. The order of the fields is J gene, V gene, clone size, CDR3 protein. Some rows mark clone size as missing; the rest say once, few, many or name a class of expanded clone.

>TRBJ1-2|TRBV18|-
ASSQRTENYGYT
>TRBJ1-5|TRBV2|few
ASRASGNQPQH
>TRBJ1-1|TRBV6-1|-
ASSVQGREAF
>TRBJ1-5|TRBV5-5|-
ASSSRTGDQPQH
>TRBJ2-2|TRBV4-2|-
ASSQQDGAGELF
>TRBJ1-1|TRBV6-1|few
ASSPGTVTEAF
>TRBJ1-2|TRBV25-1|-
ASSESLGGAYYGYT
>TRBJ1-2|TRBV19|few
ASSKEGPYGYT
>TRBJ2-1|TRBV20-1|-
SASTSGSVPEQF
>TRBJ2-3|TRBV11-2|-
ASSTRPDGTDTQY
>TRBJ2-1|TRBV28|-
ASGASGRAEQF
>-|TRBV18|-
ASSPPGGIYEQY
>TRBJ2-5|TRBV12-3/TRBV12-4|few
ASSSTSGIETQY
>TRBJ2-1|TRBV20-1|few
SAFLAGGPSNEQF
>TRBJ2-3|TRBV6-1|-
ASRVAGTSGSTDTQY
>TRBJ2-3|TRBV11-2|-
ASSRDPSYDTQY
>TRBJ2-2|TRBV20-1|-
SARRDTGELF
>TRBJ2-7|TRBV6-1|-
ASSEYAKTYEQY
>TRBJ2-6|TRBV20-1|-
SAQGLAGTSGANVLT
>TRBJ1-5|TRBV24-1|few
ATSDPGQGGGNQPQH
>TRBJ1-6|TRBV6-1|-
ASSEIKNSPLH
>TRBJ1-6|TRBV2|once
ASSDGRRGHSPLH
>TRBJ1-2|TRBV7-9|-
ASSVDREGYT
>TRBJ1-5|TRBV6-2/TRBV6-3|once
ASSYDRGINQPQH
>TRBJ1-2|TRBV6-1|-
ASSRDRYYGYT
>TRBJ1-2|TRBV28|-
ASRDGSLVDYGYT
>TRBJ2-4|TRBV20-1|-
SAPEDLGKNIQY
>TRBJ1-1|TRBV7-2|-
ASSGKTGVKTEAF
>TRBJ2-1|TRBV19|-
ASSIETRTSGNTNEQF
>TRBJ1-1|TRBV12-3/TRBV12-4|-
ASTSTGIYTEAF
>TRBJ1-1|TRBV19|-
ASSDRGVGTEAF
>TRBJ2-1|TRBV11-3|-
ASSSGQTNPYNEQF
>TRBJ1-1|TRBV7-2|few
ASSLTRAGGTEAF
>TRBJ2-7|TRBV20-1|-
SAGTSGSFSYEQY
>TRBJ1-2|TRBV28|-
ASSFPGERLYGYT
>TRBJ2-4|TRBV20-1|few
SAPPQGWAKNIQY
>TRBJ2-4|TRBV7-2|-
ASSETGRLAKNIQY
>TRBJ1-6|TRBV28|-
ASSLGGRIYSPLH
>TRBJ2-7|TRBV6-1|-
ASSELGGRRIYEQY
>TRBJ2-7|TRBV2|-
ASSAYGTSGRGEQY
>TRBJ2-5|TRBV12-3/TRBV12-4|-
ASSTTGGRETQY
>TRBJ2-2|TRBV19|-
ASSTRPHTNTGELF
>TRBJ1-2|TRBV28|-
ASIDANSNYGYT
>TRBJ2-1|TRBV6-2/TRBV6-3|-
ASSSPGGWNEQF
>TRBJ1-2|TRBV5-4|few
ASKEGGLNYGYT
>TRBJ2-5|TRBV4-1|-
ASSHPGLAGGPGQETQY
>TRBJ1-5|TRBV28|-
ASSLRPGQRNQPQH
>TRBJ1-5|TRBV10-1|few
ANNDDRVGDQPQH
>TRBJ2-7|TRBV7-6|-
ASSSQGEQY
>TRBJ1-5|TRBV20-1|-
SAIPPRGNQPQH
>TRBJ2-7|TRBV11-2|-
ASSIPGGYEQY
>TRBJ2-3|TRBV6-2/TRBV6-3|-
ALGGPNTDTQY
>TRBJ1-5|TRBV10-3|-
ATQGPGGAQPQH